This is a list of T cell receptor beta chains from one sample in a study of T cells in Graves' hyperthyroidism and ophthalmopathy. TCRdb processed the multiplex PCR reads anew with MiXCR; each CDR3 protein has one entry. The sample has some 490,000 distinct CDR3 sequences, around a fifth seen once. Sequencing was carried out using blood. Receptors were obtained from a woman aged 70-85 years with Graves' ophthalmopathy. The CDR3 runs from the conserved cysteine through the conserved F or W. D genes are given only for firm matches. Size is omitted from some rows. Given values are once, few, many or a class for expanded clones.

j_call: TRBJ2-5
clone_size: few
cdr3_length: 14
v_call: TRBV3-1
d_call: TRBD2
cdr3_aa: CASSQGGDQAAQYF
cdr3_nt: TGTGCCAGCAGCCAGGGGGGGGATCAAGCGGCCCAGTACTTC

j_call: TRBJ2-5
clone_size: few
cdr3_length: 13
v_call: TRBV6-2/TRBV6-3
d_call: -
cdr3_aa: CASGRRLGETQYF
cdr3_nt: TGTGCCAGCGGGCGGCGGCTCGGGGAGACCCAGTACTTC

j_call: TRBJ2-2
clone_size: many
cdr3_length: 17
v_call: TRBV9
d_call: TRBD1
cdr3_aa: CASSVAPGQGETGELFF
cdr3_nt: TGTGCCAGCAGCGTAGCTCCCGGACAGGGGGAAACCGGGGAGCTGTTTTTT

j_call: TRBJ2-7
clone_size: few
cdr3_length: 15
v_call: TRBV6-5
d_call: TRBD1
cdr3_aa: CASSYGRGPSYEQYF
cdr3_nt: TGTGCCAGCAGTTACGGCAGGGGGCCTTCCTACGAGCAGTACTTC

j_call: TRBJ1-5
clone_size: -
cdr3_length: 13
v_call: TRBV6-2/TRBV6-3
d_call: -
cdr3_aa: CASKRGSNQPQHF
cdr3_nt: TGTGCCAGCAAACGCGGCTCCAATCAGCCCCAGCATTTT

j_call: TRBJ2-3
clone_size: many
cdr3_length: 15
v_call: TRBV6-1
d_call: -
cdr3_aa: CASSPRGMELDTQYF
cdr3_nt: TGTGCCAGCAGTCCCAGAGGGATGGAGTTAGATACGCAGTATTTT

j_call: TRBJ2-7
clone_size: -
cdr3_length: 14
v_call: TRBV30
d_call: -
cdr3_aa: CAGLSGSVTYEQYF
cdr3_nt: TGTGCCGGACTCTCGGGTAGCGTTACCTACGAGCAGTACTTC

j_call: TRBJ1-2
clone_size: -
cdr3_length: 16
v_call: TRBV5-1
d_call: -
cdr3_aa: CASSQDLRGFGYGYTF
cdr3_nt: TGCGCCAGCAGCCAAGATCTAAGGGGGTTCGGCTATGGCTACACCTTC

j_call: TRBJ1-2
clone_size: many
cdr3_length: 15
v_call: TRBV7-8
d_call: TRBD1
cdr3_aa: CASSRSPGQGYGYTF
cdr3_nt: TGTGCCAGCAGCCGAAGTCCGGGACAGGGCTATGGCTACACCTTC

j_call: TRBJ2-5
clone_size: many
cdr3_length: 14
v_call: TRBV28
d_call: TRBD1
cdr3_aa: CASKVGQAQETQYF
cdr3_nt: TGTGCCAGCAAGGTAGGACAGGCTCAAGAGACCCAGTACTTC

j_call: TRBJ1-1
clone_size: few
cdr3_length: 13
v_call: TRBV19
d_call: TRBD1
cdr3_aa: CASSAGDSPEAFF
cdr3_nt: TGTGCCAGTAGTGCCGGGGACAGCCCTGAAGCTTTCTTT

j_call: TRBJ2-3
clone_size: few
cdr3_length: 15
v_call: TRBV4-2
d_call: TRBD2
cdr3_aa: CASSQGLAGTDTQYF
cdr3_nt: TGTGCCAGCAGCCAAGGGCTAGCGGGCACAGATACGCAGTATTTT

j_call: TRBJ2-1
clone_size: -
cdr3_length: 15
v_call: TRBV27
d_call: -
cdr3_aa: CASRYRESSYNEQFF
cdr3_nt: TGTGCCAGCAGGTACAGGGAAAGCTCCTACAATGAGCAGTTCTTC

j_call: TRBJ2-1
clone_size: -
cdr3_length: 14
v_call: TRBV28
d_call: TRBD2
cdr3_aa: CASMGGLAGIEQFF
cdr3_nt: TGTGCCAGCATGGGGGGGCTAGCGGGAATTGAGCAGTTCTTC

j_call: TRBJ2-2
clone_size: few
cdr3_length: 14
v_call: TRBV2
d_call: TRBD1
cdr3_aa: CASRGQINTGELFF
cdr3_nt: TGTGCCAGCAGGGGACAGATAAACACCGGGGAGCTGTTTTTT

j_call: TRBJ2-7
clone_size: few
cdr3_length: 15
v_call: TRBV10-3
d_call: -
cdr3_aa: CAISESSAAPTEQYF
cdr3_nt: TGTGCCATCAGTGAGTCTAGCGCAGCTCCTACGGAGCAGTACTTC

j_call: TRBJ1-4
clone_size: many
cdr3_length: 15
v_call: TRBV12-3/TRBV12-4
d_call: -
cdr3_aa: CASSLGQGGGEKLFF
cdr3_nt: TGTGCCAGCAGTTTAGGTCAGGGTGGTGGTGAAAAACTGTTTTTT

j_call: TRBJ1-3
clone_size: -
cdr3_length: 15
v_call: TRBV19
d_call: -
cdr3_aa: CASSITVPSGNTIYF
cdr3_nt: TGTGCCAGTAGTATAACAGTTCCCTCTGGAAACACCATATATTTT

j_call: TRBJ2-7
clone_size: -
cdr3_length: 12
v_call: TRBV10-3
d_call: -
cdr3_aa: CAISGGSYGQYF
cdr3_nt: TGTGCCATCAGCGGTGGGAGCTACGGGCAGTACTTC

j_call: TRBJ1-2
clone_size: few
cdr3_length: 14
v_call: TRBV7-8
d_call: -
cdr3_aa: CASSTGRTGEGYTF
cdr3_nt: TGTGCCAGCAGCACGGGTCGGACGGGGGAGGGCTACACCTTC

j_call: TRBJ1-6
clone_size: -
cdr3_length: 14
v_call: TRBV28
d_call: -
cdr3_aa: CASSVGGASSPLHF
cdr3_nt: TGTGCCAGCAGTGTGGGGGGCGCGAGTTCACCCCTCCACTTT

j_call: TRBJ2-5
clone_size: few
cdr3_length: 11
v_call: TRBV7-2
d_call: -
cdr3_aa: CASSLAYHRNF
cdr3_nt: TGTGCCAGCAGCTTAGCTTACCACCGTAACTTC

j_call: TRBJ2-7
clone_size: -
cdr3_length: 14
v_call: TRBV20-1
d_call: TRBD2
cdr3_aa: CSASPVAGGHEQYF
cdr3_nt: TGCAGTGCTAGTCCCGTGGCGGGAGGCCACGAGCAGTACTTC

j_call: TRBJ1-2
clone_size: -
cdr3_length: 14
v_call: TRBV3-1
d_call: -
cdr3_aa: CASSPLQGNYGYTF
cdr3_nt: TGTGCCAGCAGCCCTTTACAGGGTAACTATGGCTACACCTTC

j_call: TRBJ2-3
clone_size: -
cdr3_length: 18
v_call: TRBV28
d_call: -
cdr3_aa: CASSLEQGAGGRTDTQYF
cdr3_nt: TGTGCCAGCAGTTTAGAACAGGGGGCGGGAGGACGCACAGATACGCAGTATTTT

j_call: TRBJ2-5
clone_size: few
cdr3_length: 13
v_call: TRBV6-1
d_call: TRBD1
cdr3_aa: CASRRAGGGKLYF
cdr3_nt: TGTGCCAGCAGACGAGCAGGGGGCGGAAAACTGTACTTC

j_call: TRBJ1-2
clone_size: -
cdr3_length: 16
v_call: TRBV3-1
d_call: -
cdr3_aa: CASSQDSRGRGEGYTF
cdr3_nt: TGTGCCAGCAGCCAAGATTCAAGGGGCAGGGGCGAAGGCTACACCTTC